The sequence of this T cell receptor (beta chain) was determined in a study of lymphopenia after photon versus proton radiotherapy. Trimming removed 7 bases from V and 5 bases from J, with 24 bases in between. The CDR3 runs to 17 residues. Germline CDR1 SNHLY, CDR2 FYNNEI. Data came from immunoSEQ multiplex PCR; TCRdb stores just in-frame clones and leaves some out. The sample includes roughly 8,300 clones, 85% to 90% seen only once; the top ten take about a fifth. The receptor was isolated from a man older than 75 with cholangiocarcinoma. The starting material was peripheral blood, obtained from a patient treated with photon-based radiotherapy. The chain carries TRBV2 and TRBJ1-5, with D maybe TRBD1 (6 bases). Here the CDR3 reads CASTKGQGTMGYQPQHF. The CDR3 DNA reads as TGTGCCAGCACGAAGGGGCAGGGGACCATGGGTTATCAGCCCCAGCATTTT.